The rows below give T cell receptor beta chains drawn from one sample of a study of CD8 T cells in ankylosing spondylitis. Each CDR3 protein gets one entry after TCRdb re-called the 5' RACE reads with MiXCR. This sample carries about 390,000 distinct CDR3 sequences, about a fifth of them seen once, and the ten largest clones take roughly a sixth. Sequencing was carried out using blood, either unsorted or a sorted T cell fraction (not recorded which). These receptors all stem from a male donor with ankylosing spondylitis. CDR3s leave out the opening cysteine and the closing phenylalanine or tryptophan.

v_call cdr3_aa
TRBV29-1 SVSMTGGVNGYT
TRBV5-1 ASSLEADLNEQF
TRBV24-1 ATSDLGFYGYT
TRBV5-1 ASSLVSPHTDTQY
TRBV9 ASSETLAGGPYTQY
TRBV25-1 ASSEKAMPEQF
TRBV29-1 SATSTAPEAF
TRBV12-3/TRBV12-4 ASSFQSGQPQH
TRBV29-1 SVEGAGAGEAF
TRBV28 ASSSPAVRETQY
TRBV12-3/TRBV12-4 ATSPGTGRNEQF
TRBV3-1 ASSQDYPAYNEQF
TRBV7-3 ASSPDGTSGTYEQY
TRBV9 ASSVAPLAGGQITEQF
TRBV7-9 ASSLVESAGELF
TRBV20-1 SATGTGRYNEQF
TRBV12-3/TRBV12-4 ASSLELAGGPGNQPQH
TRBV20-1 SARAGGPGERIYEQY
TRBV4-3 ASSQGGPISSGANVLT
TRBV24-1 ATSSTNTDTQY
TRBV3-1 ASSQKRGFSYNEQF
TRBV9 ASSEGAGANTGELF
TRBV12-3/TRBV12-4 ASSLWESKETQY
TRBV3-1 ASSQDRAVHNEQF